This T cell receptor beta chain derives from a study of B cell selection in AIRE deficiency. Study-wide points: Healthy Tconv contained about two fifths of shared healthy Treg sequences; only TCRbeta sequenced.

CDR1 is SGHRS, CDR2 YFSETQ, per germline. CDR3 length: 13 residues. Trimming cost V 4 bases and J 3 bases, with 10 bases left between them. Conventional CD4 T cells were sorted as CD4+CD127+ cells. A word on this clone: Its antigen is still unknown.

Profiled with immunoSEQ multiplex PCR; TCRdb holds only in-frame clones, not every one. The data contain about 24,000 clones, roughly 95% of them singletons. The sequenced sample was CD4+CD127+ conventional T cells sorted from PBMCs. The receptor's source is a human donor in good health. J is TRBJ1-2 and V is TRBV5-1, with D uncertain. DNA for the CDR3: TGCGCCAGCAGCCTGCACCAGGACTATGGCTACACCTTC. Translating it yields CASSLHQDYGYTF.